Detailed here is one T cell receptor (beta chain). The CDR3 contains 13 residues. Germline assignment: CDR1 MNHEY and CDR2 SVGAGI. V shed 8 bases and J shed 1 base, with 11 bases lying between them. Original handling: The assay estimated nucleated cells by amplifying reference gene primers. Clones were sequenced by immunoSEQ multiplex PCR, and TCRdb holds only the in-frame ones, with some missing. Clone size and the V and J calls come from that table; the DNA yielded D and trimming. The table includes some 100,000 clones, about 89% detected once. The record originates from a study of blood T cell repertoires in COVID-19. In the study overall: Spain, Italy and the United States supplied samples that represented acute and convalescent COVID-19. The cDNA or gDNA used as material had been derived from T cells, B-cell-depleted T cells, or PBMCs.

The chain couples TRBV6-5 to TRBJ1-1, with D uncertain. This receptor was identified in a man aged 55-75 years with acute or convalescent COVID-19. The sample comprised peripheral blood. CDR3 nucleotides: TGTGCCAGCGGAAGAACAGAGAACACTGAAGCTTTCTTT. It encodes CASGRTENTEAFF.